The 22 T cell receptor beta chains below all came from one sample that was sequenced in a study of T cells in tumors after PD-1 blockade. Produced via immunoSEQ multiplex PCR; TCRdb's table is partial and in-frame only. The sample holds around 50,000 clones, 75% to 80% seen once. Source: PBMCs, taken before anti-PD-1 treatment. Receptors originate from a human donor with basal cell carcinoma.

CDR3 coding DNA: TGTGCCAGCAGCTTAAGTCCGGGGGCGGGAGGAAACACCATATATTTT. Translation: CASSLSPGAGGNTIYF. J is TRBJ1-3 and V is TRBV7-9; perhaps TRBD1 as D (6 bases). From germline, CDR1 is SEHNR and CDR2 FQNEAQ (reference sequence). CDR3 length equals 16 residues. The germline V and J ends were trimmed by 2 bases and 4 bases, with 15 bases remaining between them.

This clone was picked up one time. The CDR3 is CASTGRGAGANVLTF. The CDR3 region has the DNA TGTGCCAGCACCGGACGAGGGGCTGGGGCCAACGTCCTGACTTTC. V gene TRBV5-6 combines with J gene TRBJ2-6; perhaps D is TRBD1 or TRBD2 (5 bases each). V lost 6 bases and J 2 bases, leaving 12 bases between the germline ends. Germline V gene lookup returns CDR1 SGHDT and CDR2 YYEEEE. This CDR3 has 15 residues.

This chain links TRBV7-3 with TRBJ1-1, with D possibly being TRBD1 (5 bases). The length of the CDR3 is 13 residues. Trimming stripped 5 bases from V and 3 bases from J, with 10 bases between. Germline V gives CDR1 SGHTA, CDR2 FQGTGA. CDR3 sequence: CASSTVRDTEAFF. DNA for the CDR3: TGTGCCAGCAGCACAGTCAGGGACACTGAAGCTTTCTTT.

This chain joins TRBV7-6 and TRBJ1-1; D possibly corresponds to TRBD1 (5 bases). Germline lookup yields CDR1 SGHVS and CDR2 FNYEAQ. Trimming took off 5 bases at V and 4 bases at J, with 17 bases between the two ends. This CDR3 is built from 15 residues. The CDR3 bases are TGTGCCAGCAGCCCGCGGGGGATAGGAGGCACTGAAGCTTTCTTT. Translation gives CASSPRGIGGTEAFF.

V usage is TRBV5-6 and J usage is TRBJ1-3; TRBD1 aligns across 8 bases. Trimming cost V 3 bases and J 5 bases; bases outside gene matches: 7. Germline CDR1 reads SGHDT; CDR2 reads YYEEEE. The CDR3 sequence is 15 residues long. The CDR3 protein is CASSSGTGERNTIYF. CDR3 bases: TGTGCCAGCAGCTCCGGGACAGGCGAAAGAAACACCATATATTTT. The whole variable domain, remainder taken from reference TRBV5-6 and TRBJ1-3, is DAGVTQSPTHLIKTRGQQVTLRCSPKSGHDTVSWYQQALGQGPQFIFQYYEEEERQRGNFPDRFSGHQFPNYSSELNVNALLLGDSALYLCASSSGTGERNTIYFGEGSWLTVV.

The CDR3 region is CASSPSVRGGPDTQYF. CDR3 in DNA: TGTGCCAGCAGCCCCTCTGTGCGCGGGGGCCCAGATACGCAGTATTTT. The chain combines TRBV7-2 with TRBJ2-3, with D possibly matching TRBD2 (7 bases). Germline V gives CDR1 SGHTA, CDR2 FQGNSA. The germline V and J ends were trimmed by 5 bases and 4 bases, with 19 bases remaining between them. CDR3 length equals 16 residues.

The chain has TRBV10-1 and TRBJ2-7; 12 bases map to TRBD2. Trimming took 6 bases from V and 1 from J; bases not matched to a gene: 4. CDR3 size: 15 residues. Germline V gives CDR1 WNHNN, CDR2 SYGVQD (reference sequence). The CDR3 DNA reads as TGCGCCAGCAGCCCTAGCGGGGGGGGATCCTACGAGCAGTACTTC. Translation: CASSPSGGGSYEQYF.

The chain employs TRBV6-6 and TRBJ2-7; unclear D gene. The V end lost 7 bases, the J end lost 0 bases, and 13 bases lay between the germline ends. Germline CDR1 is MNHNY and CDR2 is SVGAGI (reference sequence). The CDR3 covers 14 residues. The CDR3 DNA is TGTGCCAGCACTCCAGACCCCTACTCCTACGAGCAGTACTTC. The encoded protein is CASTPDPYSYEQYF.

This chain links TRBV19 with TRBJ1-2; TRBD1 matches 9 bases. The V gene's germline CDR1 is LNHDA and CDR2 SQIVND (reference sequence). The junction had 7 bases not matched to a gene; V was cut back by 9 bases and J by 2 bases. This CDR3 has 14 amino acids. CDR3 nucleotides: TGTGCCAGCATTACAGGGGGCGCGAACTATGGCTACACCTTC. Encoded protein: CASITGGANYGYTF.

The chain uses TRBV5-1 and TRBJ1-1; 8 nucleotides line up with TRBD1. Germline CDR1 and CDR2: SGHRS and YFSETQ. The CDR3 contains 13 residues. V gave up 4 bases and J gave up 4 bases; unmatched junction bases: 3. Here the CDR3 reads CASSIDRGTEAFF. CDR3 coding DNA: TGCGCCAGCAGCATAGACAGGGGCACTGAAGCTTTCTTT. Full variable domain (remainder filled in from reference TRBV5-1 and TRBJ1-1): KAGVTQTPRYLIKTRGQQVTLSCSPISGHRSVSWYQQTPGQGLQFLFEYFSETQRNKGNFPGRFSGRQFSNSRSEMNVSTLELGDSALYLCASSIDRGTEAFFGQGTRLTVV.

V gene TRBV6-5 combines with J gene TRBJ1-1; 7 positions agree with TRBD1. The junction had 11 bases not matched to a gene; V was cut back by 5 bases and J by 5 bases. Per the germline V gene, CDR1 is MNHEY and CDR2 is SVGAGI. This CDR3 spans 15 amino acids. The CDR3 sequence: CASSLGQQGRTEAFF. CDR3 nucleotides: TGTGCCAGCAGTCTTGGGCAACAGGGGAGGACTGAAGCTTTCTTT.

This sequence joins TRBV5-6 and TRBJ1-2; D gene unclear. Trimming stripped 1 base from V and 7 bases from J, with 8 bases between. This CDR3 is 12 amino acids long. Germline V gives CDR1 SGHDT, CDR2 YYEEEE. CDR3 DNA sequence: TGTGCCAGCAGCTTGTTGTTGTCTGGCTACACCTTC. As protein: CASSLLLSGYTF.

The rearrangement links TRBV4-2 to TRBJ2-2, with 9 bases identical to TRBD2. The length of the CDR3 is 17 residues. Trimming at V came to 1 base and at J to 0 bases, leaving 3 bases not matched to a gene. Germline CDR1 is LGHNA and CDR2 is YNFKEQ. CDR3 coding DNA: TGTGCCAGCAGCCAAGGGCTAGCGGGGACGAACACCGGGGAGCTGTTTTTT. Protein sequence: CASSQGLAGTNTGELFF.

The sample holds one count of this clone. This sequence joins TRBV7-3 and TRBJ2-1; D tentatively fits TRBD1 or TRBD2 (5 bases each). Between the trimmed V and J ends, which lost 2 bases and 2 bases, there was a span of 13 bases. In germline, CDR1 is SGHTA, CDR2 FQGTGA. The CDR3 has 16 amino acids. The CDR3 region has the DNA TGTGCCAGCAGCTTAGTTGGGGGTGTGGCCTACAATGAGCAGTTCTTC. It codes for CASSLVGGVAYNEQFF.

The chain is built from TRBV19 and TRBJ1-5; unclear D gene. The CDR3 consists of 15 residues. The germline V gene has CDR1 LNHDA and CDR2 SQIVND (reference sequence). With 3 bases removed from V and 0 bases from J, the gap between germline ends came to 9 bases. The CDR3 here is CASSMLAISNQPQHF. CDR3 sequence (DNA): TGTGCCAGTAGTATGTTGGCAATTAGCAATCAGCCCCAGCATTTT.

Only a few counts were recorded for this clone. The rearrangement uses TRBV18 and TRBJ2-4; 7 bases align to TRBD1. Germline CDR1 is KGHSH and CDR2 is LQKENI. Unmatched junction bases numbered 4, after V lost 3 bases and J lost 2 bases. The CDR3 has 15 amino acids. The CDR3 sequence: CASSPLTGSKNIQYF. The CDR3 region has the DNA TGTGCCAGCTCACCGCTGACAGGGTCCAAAAACATTCAGTACTTC.

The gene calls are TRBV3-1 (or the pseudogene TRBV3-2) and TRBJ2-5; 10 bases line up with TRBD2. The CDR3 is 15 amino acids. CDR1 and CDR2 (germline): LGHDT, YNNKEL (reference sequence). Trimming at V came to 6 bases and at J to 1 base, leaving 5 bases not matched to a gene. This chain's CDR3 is CASRPSGGGQETQYF. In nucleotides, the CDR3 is TGTGCCAGCAGGCCTAGCGGGGGTGGCCAAGAGACCCAGTACTTC.

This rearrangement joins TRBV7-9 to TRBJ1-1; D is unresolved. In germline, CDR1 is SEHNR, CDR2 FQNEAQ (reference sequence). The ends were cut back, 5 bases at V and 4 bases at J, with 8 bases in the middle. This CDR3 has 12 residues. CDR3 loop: CASSLWATEAFF. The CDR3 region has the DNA TGTGCCAGCAGCCTGTGGGCCACTGAAGCTTTCTTT.

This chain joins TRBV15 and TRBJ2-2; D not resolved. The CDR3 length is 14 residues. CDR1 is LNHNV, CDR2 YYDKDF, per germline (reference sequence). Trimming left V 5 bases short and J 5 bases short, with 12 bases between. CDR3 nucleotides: TGTGCCACCAGCGCCAAGGAAGTTACCGGGGAGCTGTTTTTT. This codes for CATSAKEVTGELFF.

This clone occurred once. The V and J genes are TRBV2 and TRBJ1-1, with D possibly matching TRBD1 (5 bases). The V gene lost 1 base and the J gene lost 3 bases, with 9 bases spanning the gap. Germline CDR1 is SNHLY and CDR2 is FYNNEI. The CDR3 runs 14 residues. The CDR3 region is CASSEDRFDTEAFF. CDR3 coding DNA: TGTGCCAGCAGTGAAGACAGGTTCGACACTGAAGCTTTCTTT.

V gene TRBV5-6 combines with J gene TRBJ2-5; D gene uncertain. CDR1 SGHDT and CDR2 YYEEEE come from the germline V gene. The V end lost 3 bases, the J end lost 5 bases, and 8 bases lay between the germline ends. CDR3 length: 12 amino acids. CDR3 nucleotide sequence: TGTGCCAGCAGCTGGGCAGACGAGACCCAGTACTTC. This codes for CASSWADETQYF.

The CDR3 is CASSPSRGIAGSTQYF. The DNA for the CDR3 is TGTGCCAGTAGTCCCTCCCGGGGGATAGCGGGCTCCACGCAGTATTTT. The chain joins TRBV19 to TRBJ2-3, with TRBD2 identical over 7 bases. V gave up 5 bases and J gave up 9 bases; unmatched junction bases: 17. Germline CDR1 reads LNHDA; CDR2 reads SQIVND (reference sequence). CDR3 length: 16 amino acids. The full variable domain, with the rest looked up from reference TRBV19 and TRBJ2-3, is DGGITQSPKYLFRKEGQNVTLSCEQNLNHDAMYWYRQDPGQGLRLIYYSQIVNDFQKGDIAEGYSVSREKKESFPLTVTSAQKNPTAFYLCASSPSRGIAGSTQYFGPGTRLTVL.